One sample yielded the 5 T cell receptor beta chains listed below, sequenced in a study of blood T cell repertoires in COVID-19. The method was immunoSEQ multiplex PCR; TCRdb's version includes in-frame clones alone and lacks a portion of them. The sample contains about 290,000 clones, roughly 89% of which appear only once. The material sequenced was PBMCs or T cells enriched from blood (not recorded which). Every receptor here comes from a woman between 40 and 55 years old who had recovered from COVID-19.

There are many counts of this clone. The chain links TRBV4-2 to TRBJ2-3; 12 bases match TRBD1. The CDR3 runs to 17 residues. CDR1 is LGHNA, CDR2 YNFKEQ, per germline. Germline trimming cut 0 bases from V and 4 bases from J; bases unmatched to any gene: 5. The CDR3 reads CASSQDWGTGGSDTQYF. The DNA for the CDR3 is TGTGCCAGCAGCCAAGATTGGGGGACAGGGGGCTCAGATACGCAGTATTTT.

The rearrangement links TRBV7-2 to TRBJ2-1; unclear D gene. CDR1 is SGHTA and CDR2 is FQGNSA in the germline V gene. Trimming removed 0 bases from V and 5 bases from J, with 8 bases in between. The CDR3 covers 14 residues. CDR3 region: CASSLAVANNEQFF. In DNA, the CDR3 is TGTGCCAGCAGCTTAGCCGTAGCCAACAATGAGCAGTTCTTC.

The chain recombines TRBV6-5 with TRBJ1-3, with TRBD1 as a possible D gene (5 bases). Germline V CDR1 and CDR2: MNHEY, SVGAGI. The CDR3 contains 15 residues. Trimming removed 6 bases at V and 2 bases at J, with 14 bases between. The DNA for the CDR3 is TGTGCCAGCAGACCGGACACGGGCCCTGGAAACACCATATATTTT. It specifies CASRPDTGPGNTIYF.

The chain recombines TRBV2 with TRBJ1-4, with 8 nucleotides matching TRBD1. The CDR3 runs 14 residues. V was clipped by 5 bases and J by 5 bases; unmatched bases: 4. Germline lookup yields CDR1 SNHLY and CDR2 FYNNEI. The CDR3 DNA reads TGTGCCAGCAGTTCGGACAGGGTCAATGAAAAACTGTTTTTT. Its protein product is CASSSDRVNEKLFF.

The CDR3: CASSTGQGSGRAFF. CDR3 DNA sequence: TGTGCCAGCAGTACCGGACAGGGGTCGGGTAGGGCTTTCTTT. This chain connects TRBV2 to TRBJ1-1; 9 bases are a match to TRBD1. With V trimmed by 5 bases and J by 11 bases, 12 bases remained unmatched. This CDR3 spans 14 amino acids. Germline V gene sequence: CDR1 SNHLY, CDR2 FYNNEI.